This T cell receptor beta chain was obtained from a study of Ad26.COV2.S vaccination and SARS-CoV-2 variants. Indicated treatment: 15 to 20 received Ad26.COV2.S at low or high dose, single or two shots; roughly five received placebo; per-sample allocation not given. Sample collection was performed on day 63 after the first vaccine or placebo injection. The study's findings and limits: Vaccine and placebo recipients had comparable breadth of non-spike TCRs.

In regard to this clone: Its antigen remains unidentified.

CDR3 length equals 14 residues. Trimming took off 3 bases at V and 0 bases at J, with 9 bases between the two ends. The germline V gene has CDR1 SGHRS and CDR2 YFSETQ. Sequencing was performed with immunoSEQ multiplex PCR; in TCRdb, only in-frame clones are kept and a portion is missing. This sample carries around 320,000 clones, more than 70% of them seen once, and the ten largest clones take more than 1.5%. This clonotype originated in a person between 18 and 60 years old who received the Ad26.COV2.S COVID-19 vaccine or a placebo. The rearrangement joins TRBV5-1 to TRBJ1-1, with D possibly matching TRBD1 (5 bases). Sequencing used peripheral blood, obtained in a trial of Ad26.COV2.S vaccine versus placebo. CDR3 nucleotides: TGCGCCAGCAGCTCGGAGGGGTTGAACACTGAAGCTTTCTTT. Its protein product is CASSSEGLNTEAFF. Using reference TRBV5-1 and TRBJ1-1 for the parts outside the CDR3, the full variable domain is KAGVTQTPRYLIKTRGQQVTLSCSPISGHRSVSWYQQTPGQGLQFLFEYFSETQRNKGNFPGRFSGRQFSNSRSEMNVSTLELGDSALYLCASSSEGLNTEAFFGQGTRLTVV.